This is a list of T cell receptor beta chains from one sample in a study of T cells after yellow fever vaccination. Using its own MiXCR run on the 5' RACE reads, TCRdb lists one record per CDR3 protein. The sample consists of approximately 120,000 distinct CDR3 sequences, more than 6% of them appearing once. The sample consisted of CD4+ T cells sorted from PBMCs, taken 10 to 11 days after the first yellow fever vaccination. These receptors came from a man between 18 and 29 years old who received the YFV17D yellow fever vaccine. Both conserved end residues are part of each CDR3. Fields, in order: J gene, V gene, CDR3 protein.

j_gene: TRBJ1-6
v_gene: TRBV5-3
CDR3aa: CARSSSVNRVTNSPLHF

j_gene: TRBJ2-7
v_gene: TRBV5-1
CDR3aa: CASSFNAADYEQYF

j_gene: TRBJ1-4
v_gene: TRBV27
CDR3aa: CASRPIQGIGEKLFF

j_gene: TRBJ2-1
v_gene: TRBV4-1
CDR3aa: CASSQPPSNEQFF

j_gene: TRBJ2-2
v_gene: TRBV4-1
CDR3aa: CASSPSDRLNTGELFF

j_gene: TRBJ2-7
v_gene: TRBV5-1
CDR3aa: CASSLDRAYEQYF

j_gene: TRBJ2-1
v_gene: TRBV19
CDR3aa: CASTNLYRDRDNEQFF

j_gene: TRBJ1-2
v_gene: TRBV7-2
CDR3aa: CASSNYRGRDGYTF

j_gene: TRBJ2-2
v_gene: TRBV12-3/TRBV12-4
CDR3aa: CASRGLATPGELFF

j_gene: TRBJ2-2
v_gene: TRBV10-1
CDR3aa: CASSVAGRDGELFF

j_gene: TRBJ2-7
v_gene: TRBV10-3
CDR3aa: CAISQTVSYEQYF

j_gene: TRBJ1-1
v_gene: TRBV20-1
CDR3aa: CSALQGAWAFF

j_gene: TRBJ1-1
v_gene: TRBV7-2
CDR3aa: CASSPGTGFRAEAFF

j_gene: TRBJ1-4
v_gene: TRBV5-1
CDR3aa: CASSFNEKLFF

j_gene: TRBJ2-3
v_gene: TRBV5-1
CDR3aa: CASRPSGSTDTQYF

j_gene: TRBJ2-3
v_gene: TRBV5-1
CDR3aa: CASSHGGPRTDTQYF

j_gene: TRBJ2-3
v_gene: TRBV5-5
CDR3aa: CASTPTSGGAYTQYF

j_gene: TRBJ1-2
v_gene: TRBV5-1
CDR3aa: CASSLETGAGYTF

j_gene: TRBJ1-5
v_gene: TRBV20-1
CDR3aa: CSARRQANQPQHF

j_gene: TRBJ1-5
v_gene: TRBV6-5
CDR3aa: CASSPGQGLYQPQHF

j_gene: TRBJ1-1
v_gene: TRBV5-1
CDR3aa: CASSLRGFDTEAFF

j_gene: TRBJ2-3
v_gene: TRBV18
CDR3aa: CASSTLSGGAADTQYF

j_gene: TRBJ2-3
v_gene: TRBV5-4
CDR3aa: CASTRGGPSTDTQYF

j_gene: TRBJ2-3
v_gene: TRBV11-2
CDR3aa: CASSLTGLSTDTQYF

j_gene: TRBJ2-3
v_gene: TRBV12-2
CDR3aa: CASRPNRGSTDTQYF

j_gene: TRBJ2-3
v_gene: TRBV5-1
CDR3aa: CASSTRGPVGTDTQYF

j_gene: TRBJ1-5
v_gene: TRBV30
CDR3aa: CAWSTGALGQPQHF

j_gene: TRBJ2-2
v_gene: TRBV5-1
CDR3aa: CASSLVPTGELFF

j_gene: TRBJ2-3
v_gene: TRBV12-3/TRBV12-4
CDR3aa: CASTLSAFPVTQYF

j_gene: TRBJ2-5
v_gene: TRBV9
CDR3aa: CASSHTSAEETQYF

j_gene: TRBJ2-3
v_gene: TRBV4-1
CDR3aa: CASSQGHSSTDTQYF

j_gene: TRBJ2-1
v_gene: TRBV29-1
CDR3aa: CSAPQRLAGGLTSSYNEQFF

j_gene: TRBJ1-3
v_gene: TRBV4-3
CDR3aa: CASSRASSGNTIYF

j_gene: TRBJ2-5
v_gene: TRBV7-2
CDR3aa: CASTRQGETQYF

j_gene: TRBJ2-5
v_gene: TRBV7-2
CDR3aa: CASSFGSGVGTQYF

j_gene: TRBJ2-7
v_gene: TRBV18
CDR3aa: CASSPMSSYEQYF

j_gene: TRBJ1-5
v_gene: TRBV7-2
CDR3aa: CASSLGRGSNQPQHF

j_gene: TRBJ2-1
v_gene: TRBV5-1
CDR3aa: CASYRGPIGNEQFF

j_gene: TRBJ1-5
v_gene: TRBV4-2
CDR3aa: CASSRASNQPQHF

j_gene: TRBJ1-5
v_gene: TRBV4-3
CDR3aa: CASSQQGNQPQHF

j_gene: TRBJ2-3
v_gene: TRBV5-4
CDR3aa: CASSALDRAVGTDTQYF

j_gene: TRBJ1-1
v_gene: TRBV7-2
CDR3aa: CASSADMNTEAFF

j_gene: TRBJ1-6
v_gene: TRBV25-1
CDR3aa: CASSFGVQGHSPLHF

j_gene: TRBJ1-3
v_gene: TRBV4-3
CDR3aa: CASSQDRAASGNTIYF

j_gene: TRBJ1-5
v_gene: TRBV6-5
CDR3aa: CASSYSRGQGRLHQPQHF

j_gene: TRBJ2-2
v_gene: TRBV6-2/TRBV6-3
CDR3aa: CASSRGQGAPRVGELFF

j_gene: TRBJ2-3
v_gene: TRBV7-3
CDR3aa: CASSSRNEGDTQYF

j_gene: TRBJ2-3
v_gene: TRBV7-9
CDR3aa: CASVRGATDTQYF

j_gene: TRBJ1-1
v_gene: TRBV28
CDR3aa: CASRPPKNTEAFF

j_gene: TRBJ1-5
v_gene: TRBV23-1
CDR3aa: CASSPEKGNQPQHF

j_gene: TRBJ1-2
v_gene: TRBV7-2
CDR3aa: CASSFRPDYGYTF

j_gene: TRBJ2-7
v_gene: TRBV27
CDR3aa: CASSFRETVHIMDF

j_gene: TRBJ1-1
v_gene: TRBV18
CDR3aa: CASSPLGDSVDTEAFF

j_gene: TRBJ2-7
v_gene: TRBV12-3/TRBV12-4
CDR3aa: CASSLGLAELYEQYF

j_gene: TRBJ2-2
v_gene: TRBV7-2
CDR3aa: CASSQRTGGKTGELFF

j_gene: TRBJ1-2
v_gene: TRBV5-5
CDR3aa: CASSRDAGQGAYGYTF

j_gene: TRBJ2-2
v_gene: TRBV4-3
CDR3aa: CASSQRSGVDTGELFF

j_gene: TRBJ1-4
v_gene: TRBV4-2
CDR3aa: CASSQVARGTEKLFF